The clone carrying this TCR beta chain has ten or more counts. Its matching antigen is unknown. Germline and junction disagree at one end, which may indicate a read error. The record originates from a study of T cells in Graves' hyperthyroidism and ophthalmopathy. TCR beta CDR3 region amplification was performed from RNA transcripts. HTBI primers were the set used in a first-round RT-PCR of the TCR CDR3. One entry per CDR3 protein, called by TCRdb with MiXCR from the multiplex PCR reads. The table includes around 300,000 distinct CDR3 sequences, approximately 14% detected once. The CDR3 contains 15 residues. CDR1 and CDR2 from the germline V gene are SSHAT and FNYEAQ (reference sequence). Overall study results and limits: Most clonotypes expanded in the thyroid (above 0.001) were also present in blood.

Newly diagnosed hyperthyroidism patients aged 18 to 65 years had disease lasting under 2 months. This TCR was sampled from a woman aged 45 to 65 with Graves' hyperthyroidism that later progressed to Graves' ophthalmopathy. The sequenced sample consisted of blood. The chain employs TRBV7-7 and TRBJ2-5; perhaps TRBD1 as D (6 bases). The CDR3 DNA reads TGTGCTAGCACCATTTCCTTGGGGACAAAAGAGACCCAGTACTTC. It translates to CASTISLGTKETQYF.